These 11 T cell receptor beta chains were sequenced from one sample in a study of OX40 agonist ivuxolimab in advanced cancers. Repertoires were generated with immunoSEQ multiplex PCR, while TCRdb's copy carries only in-frame clones and drops some. There are 55,000 to 70,000 clones in the sample; approximately 83% occur only once, and more than 1.4% lies in the top ten. The sequencing here drew on CD4+ or CD8+ T cells sorted from blood, taken in a trial of the OX40 agonist ivuxolimab. The receptors were gathered from an adult with an advanced solid tumor such as melanoma, head and neck, liver or kidney cancer.

The CDR3 DNA follows: TGTGCCAGCAGAAAGGGGTGGGGGGTTAGCGAGCAGTACTTC. The encoded protein is CASRKGWGVSEQYF. This chain joins TRBV25-1 and TRBJ2-7; D possibly corresponds to TRBD2 (6 bases). Germline-derived CDR1 and CDR2 are MGHDK and SYGVNS. V was shortened by 6 bases and J by 6 bases, with 18 bases between the two germline ends. The CDR3 spans 14 residues.

The chain combines TRBV20-1 with TRBJ2-7, with D possibly TRBD1 on 5 matching bases. V was clipped by 5 bases and J by 6 bases, with 11 bases between them. From germline, CDR1 is DFQATT and CDR2 SNEGSKA (reference sequence). The CDR3 covers 11 residues. The CDR3 sequence: CSALQGGEQYF. The CDR3 nucleotides read TGCAGTGCTCTTCAGGGTGGCGAGCAGTACTTC.

V usage is TRBV5-1 and J usage is TRBJ2-5; 9 bases match TRBD1. Germline V gene sequence: CDR1 SGHRS, CDR2 YFSETQ. This CDR3 comprises 16 residues. V shed 0 bases, J shed 1 base, and the junction held 4 bases outside the gene matches. CDR3 in DNA: TGCGCCAGCAGCTTGGGGGACAGGGCCTCCCAAGAGACCCAGTACTTC. Amino acids: CASSLGDRASQETQYF.

Only one count was recorded for this clone. The rearrangement uses TRBV19 and TRBJ1-5; D remains unclear. The CDR3 loop spans 17 amino acids. Looked up from germline, CDR1 is LNHDA and CDR2 is SQIVND (reference sequence). V shed 1 base and J shed 4 bases, with 17 bases lying between them. CDR3 residues: CASSIGGAGGGNQPQHF. CDR3 in DNA: TGTGCCAGTAGTATAGGAGGAGCTGGAGGTGGGAATCAGCCCCAGCATTTT.

The V and J genes are TRBV2 and TRBJ2-7, with 8 positions matching TRBD1. The germline CDR1 and CDR2 sequences are SNHLY and FYNNEI. CDR3 length equals 14 residues. V shed 7 bases and J 5 bases; nucleotides not matched to a gene: 10. The CDR3 sequence is CASTSRTGINEQYF. The CDR3 bases are TGTGCCAGCACCTCAAGGACAGGGATCAACGAGCAGTACTTC.

The V call is TRBV7-8, the J call TRBJ1-6; TRBD1 is a possible D gene (5 bases). With 5 bases removed from V and 9 bases from J, the gap between germline ends came to 17 bases. Germline V gene lookup returns CDR1 SGHVS and CDR2 FQNEAQ. This CDR3 has 15 amino acids. The CDR3 DNA follows: TGTGCCAGCAGCCCACCAGGGATTTTTACTTCACCCCTCCACTTT. Protein product: CASSPPGIFTSPLHF.

This chain connects TRBV6-6 to TRBJ1-3; D may be TRBD1 (5 bases). Germline V gene lookup returns CDR1 MNHNY and CDR2 SVGAGI (reference sequence). Trimming shortened V by 2 bases and J by 2 bases, and 10 bases separated the two germline ends. The CDR3 spans 15 residues. CDR3 loop: CASSYLDSTGNTIYF. CDR3 coding DNA: TGTGCCAGCAGTTACCTAGACAGTACTGGAAACACCATATATTTT.

This sequence joins TRBV5-6 and TRBJ2-2; D perhaps matches TRBD1 (6 bases). V was trimmed by 5 bases and J by 1 base, leaving 9 bases between them. Germline assignment: CDR1 SGHDT and CDR2 YYEEEE. The CDR3 consists of 14 residues. The CDR3 region has the DNA TGTGCCAGCAGGTTGACAGGGAACACCGGGGAGCTGTTTTTT. Translation: CASRLTGNTGELFF.

J is TRBJ1-3 and V is TRBV6-5; D might be TRBD1 (6 bases). Germline V gives CDR1 MNHEY, CDR2 SVGAGI. The V end lost 6 bases, the J end lost 2 bases, and 14 bases lay between the germline ends. The CDR3 consists of 15 residues. The CDR3 region has the DNA TGTGCCAGCAGATTGACAGGAACAACTGGAAACACCATATATTTT. Its protein product is CASRLTGTTGNTIYF.

This rearrangement joins TRBV13 to TRBJ1-1, with D tentatively TRBD1 (6 bases). Germline V CDR1 and CDR2: PRHDT, FYEKMQ (reference sequence). Between the trimmed V and J ends, which lost 5 bases and 4 bases, there was a span of 17 bases. The CDR3 is made up of 15 amino acids. CDR3: CASSRTQGWGTEAFF. CDR3 sequence (DNA): TGTGCCAGCAGCCGTACACAGGGATGGGGCACTGAAGCTTTCTTT. The entire variable domain, with the rest obtained from reference TRBV13 and TRBJ1-1, is as follows: AAGVIQSPRHLIKEKRETATLKCYPIPRHDTVYWYQQGPGQDPQFLISFYEKMQSDKGSIPDRFSAQQFSDYHSELNMSSLELGDSALYFCASSRTQGWGTEAFFGQGTRLTVV.

The V and J genes are TRBV7-7 and TRBJ2-5; no definite D call. The V end lost 0 bases, the J end lost 0 bases, and 8 bases lay between the germline ends. The CDR3 sequence is 15 residues long. Germline loops: CDR1 SSHAT, CDR2 FNYEAQ (reference sequence). The CDR3 nucleotides are TGTGCCAGCAGCTTAGCCCCTCACAACCAAGAGACCCAGTACTTC. The encoded protein is CASSLAPHNQETQYF.